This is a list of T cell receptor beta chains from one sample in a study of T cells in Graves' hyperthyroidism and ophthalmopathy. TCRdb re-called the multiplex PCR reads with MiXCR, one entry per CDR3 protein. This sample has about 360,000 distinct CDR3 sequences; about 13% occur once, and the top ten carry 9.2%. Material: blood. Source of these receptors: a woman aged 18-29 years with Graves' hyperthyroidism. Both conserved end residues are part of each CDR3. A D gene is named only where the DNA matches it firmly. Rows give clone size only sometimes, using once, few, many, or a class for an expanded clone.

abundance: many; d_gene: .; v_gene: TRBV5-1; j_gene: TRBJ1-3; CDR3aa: CASSLGDSGNTIYF; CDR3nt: TGCGCCAGCAGCTTGGGTGACAGCGGAAACACCATATATTTT
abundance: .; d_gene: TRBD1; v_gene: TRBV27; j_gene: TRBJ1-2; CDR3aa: CASSLRDSSYGYTF; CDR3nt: TGTGCCAGCAGTTTAAGGGACAGTTCCTATGGCTACACCTTC
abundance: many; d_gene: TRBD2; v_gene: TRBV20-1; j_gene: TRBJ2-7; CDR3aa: CSAPGGGSYEQYF; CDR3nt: TGCAGTGCACCGGGAGGAGGCTCCTACGAGCAGTACTTC
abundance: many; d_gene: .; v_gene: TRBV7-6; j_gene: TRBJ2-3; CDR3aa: CASSSAGDTQYF; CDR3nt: TGTGCCAGCAGCTCGGCTGGAGATACGCAGTATTTT
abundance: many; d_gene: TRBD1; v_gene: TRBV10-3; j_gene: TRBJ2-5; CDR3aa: CAIGGQAGETQYF; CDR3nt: TGTGCCATCGGGGGACAGGCCGGTGAGACCCAGTACTTC
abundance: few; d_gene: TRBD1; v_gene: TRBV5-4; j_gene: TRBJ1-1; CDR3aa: CASSKGQGSTEAFF; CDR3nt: TGTGCCAGCAGCAAGGGACAGGGGAGTACTGAAGCTTTCTTT
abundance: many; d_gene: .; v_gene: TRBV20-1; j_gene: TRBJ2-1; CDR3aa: CSARAIDEQFF; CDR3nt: TGCAGTGCTAGAGCCATTGATGAGCAGTTCTTC
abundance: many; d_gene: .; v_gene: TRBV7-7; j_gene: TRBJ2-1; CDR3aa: CASNWRQLRGSYNEQFF; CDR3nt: TGTGCTAGCAACTGGCGGCAGTTGCGGGGTTCCTACAATGAGCAGTTCTTC
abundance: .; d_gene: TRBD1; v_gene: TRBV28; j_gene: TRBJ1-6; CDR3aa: CASNTGGDRAAAPLHF; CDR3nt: TGTGCCAGCAATACAGGGGGCGACAGGGCAGCAGCACCCCTCCACTTT
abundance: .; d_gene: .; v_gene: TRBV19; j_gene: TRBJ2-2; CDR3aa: CATLGAVSTGELFF; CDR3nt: TGTGCCACCCTAGGTGCGGTAAGCACCGGGGAGCTGTTTTTT
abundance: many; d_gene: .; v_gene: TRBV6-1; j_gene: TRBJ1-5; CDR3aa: CASILTPGDGNQPQHF; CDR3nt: TGTGCCAGCATCCTAACCCCCGGGGATGGCAATCAGCCCCAGCATTTT